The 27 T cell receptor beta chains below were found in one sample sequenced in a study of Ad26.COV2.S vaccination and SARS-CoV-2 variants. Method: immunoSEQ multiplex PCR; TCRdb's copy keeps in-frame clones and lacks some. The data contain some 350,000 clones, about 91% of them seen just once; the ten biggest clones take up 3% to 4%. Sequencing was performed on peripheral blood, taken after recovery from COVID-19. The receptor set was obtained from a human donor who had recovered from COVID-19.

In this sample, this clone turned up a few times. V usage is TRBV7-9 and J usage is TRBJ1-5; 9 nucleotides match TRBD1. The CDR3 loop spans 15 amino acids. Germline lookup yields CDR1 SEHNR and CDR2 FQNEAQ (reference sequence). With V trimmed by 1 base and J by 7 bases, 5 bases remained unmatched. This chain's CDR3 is CASSLVGTGNQPQHF. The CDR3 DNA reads TGTGCCAGCAGCTTAGTCGGGACAGGGAACCAGCCCCAGCATTTT.

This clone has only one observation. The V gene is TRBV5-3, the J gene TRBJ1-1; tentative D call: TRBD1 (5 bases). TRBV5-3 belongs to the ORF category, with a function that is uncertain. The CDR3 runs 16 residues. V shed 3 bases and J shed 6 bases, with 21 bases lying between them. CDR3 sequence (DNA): TGTGCCAGAAGCTGGGGGACCGAGAGGGTCCAACCTGAAGCTTTCTTT. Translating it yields CARSWGTERVQPEAFF.

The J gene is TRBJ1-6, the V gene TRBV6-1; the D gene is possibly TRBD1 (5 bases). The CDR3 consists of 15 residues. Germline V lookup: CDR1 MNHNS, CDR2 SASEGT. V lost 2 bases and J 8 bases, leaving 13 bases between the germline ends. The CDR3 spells CASSEIGVRDSPLHF. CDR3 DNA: TGTGCCAGCAGTGAAATTGGTGTCAGGGATTCACCCCTCCACTTT.

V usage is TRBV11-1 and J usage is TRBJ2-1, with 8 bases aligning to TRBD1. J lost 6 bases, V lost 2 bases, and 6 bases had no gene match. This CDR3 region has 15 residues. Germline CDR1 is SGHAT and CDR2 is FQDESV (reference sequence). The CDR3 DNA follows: TGTGCCAGCAGCTTATCCCGGGACAGGTTCAATGAGCAGTTCTTC. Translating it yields CASSLSRDRFNEQFF.

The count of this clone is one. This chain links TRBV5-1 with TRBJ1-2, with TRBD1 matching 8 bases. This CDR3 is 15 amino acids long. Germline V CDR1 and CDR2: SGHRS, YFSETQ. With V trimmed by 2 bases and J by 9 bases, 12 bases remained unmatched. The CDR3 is CASSFGGQGIIRYTF. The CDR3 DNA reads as TGCGCCAGCAGCTTCGGCGGACAGGGAATTATTCGCTACACCTTC. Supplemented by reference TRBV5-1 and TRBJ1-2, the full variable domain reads KAGVTQTPRYLIKTRGQQVTLSCSPISGHRSVSWYQQTPGQGLQFLFEYFSETQRNKGNFPGRFSGRQFSNSRSEMNVSTLELGDSALYLCASSFGGQGIIRYTFGSGTRLTVV.

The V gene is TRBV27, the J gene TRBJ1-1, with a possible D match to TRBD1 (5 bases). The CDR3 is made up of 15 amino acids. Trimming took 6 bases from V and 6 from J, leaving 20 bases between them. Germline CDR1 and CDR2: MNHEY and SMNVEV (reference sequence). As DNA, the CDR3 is TGTGCCAGCAGCCCTCCTCTTAGGGGTACGGCTGAAGCTTTCTTT. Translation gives CASSPPLRGTAEAFF.

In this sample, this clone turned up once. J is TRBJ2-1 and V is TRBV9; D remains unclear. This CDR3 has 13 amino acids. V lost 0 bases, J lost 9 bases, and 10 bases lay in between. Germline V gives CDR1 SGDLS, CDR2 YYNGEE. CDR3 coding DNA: TGTGCCAGCAGCGTAGGACGCGTTGGTGAGCAGTTCTTC. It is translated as CASSVGRVGEQFF.

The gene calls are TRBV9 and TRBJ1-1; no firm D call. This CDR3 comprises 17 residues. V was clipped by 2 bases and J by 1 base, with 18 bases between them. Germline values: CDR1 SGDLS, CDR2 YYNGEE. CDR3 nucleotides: TGTGCCAGCAGCGTCTCTTCGCGGGCGGGAGCGAACACTGAAGCTTTCTTT. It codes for CASSVSSRAGANTEAFF.

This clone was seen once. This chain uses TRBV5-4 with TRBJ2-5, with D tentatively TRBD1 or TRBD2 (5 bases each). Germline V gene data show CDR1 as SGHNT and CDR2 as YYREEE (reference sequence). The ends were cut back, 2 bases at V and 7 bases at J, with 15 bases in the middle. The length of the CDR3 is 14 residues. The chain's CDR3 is CASSFARDLGTQYF. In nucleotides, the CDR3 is TGTGCCAGCAGCTTTGCACGGGACCTGGGGACCCAGTACTTC.

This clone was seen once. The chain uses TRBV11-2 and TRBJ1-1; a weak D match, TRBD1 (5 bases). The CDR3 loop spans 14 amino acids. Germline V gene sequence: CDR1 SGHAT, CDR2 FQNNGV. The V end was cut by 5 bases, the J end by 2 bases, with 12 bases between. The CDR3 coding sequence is TGTGCCAGCAGCACCGGGGGGACCAACACTGAAGCTTTCTTT. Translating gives CASSTGGTNTEAFF.

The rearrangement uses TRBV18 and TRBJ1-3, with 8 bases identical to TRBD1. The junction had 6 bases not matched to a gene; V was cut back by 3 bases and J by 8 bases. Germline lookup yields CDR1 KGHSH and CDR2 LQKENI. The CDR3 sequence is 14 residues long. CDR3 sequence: CASSPQTGVDTIYF. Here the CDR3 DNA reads TGTGCCAGCTCACCCCAGACAGGGGTTGACACCATATATTTT.

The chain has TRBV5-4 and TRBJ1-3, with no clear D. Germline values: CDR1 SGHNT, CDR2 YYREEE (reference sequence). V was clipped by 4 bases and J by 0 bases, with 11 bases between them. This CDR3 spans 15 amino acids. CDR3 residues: CASSEPPGSGNTIYF. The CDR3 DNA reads TGTGCCAGCAGCGAGCCTCCCGGCTCTGGAAACACCATATATTTT.

The CDR3 loop is CASSLGGEQPQHF. The CDR3 region has the DNA TGTGCCAGCAGCTTAGGAGGGGAACAGCCCCAGCATTTT. V and J are TRBV11-2 and TRBJ1-5, with a weak D call TRBD1 (5 bases). The CDR3 spans 13 residues. V lost 1 base, J lost 7 bases, and 8 bases lay in between. Germline V CDR1 and CDR2: SGHAT, FQNNGV.

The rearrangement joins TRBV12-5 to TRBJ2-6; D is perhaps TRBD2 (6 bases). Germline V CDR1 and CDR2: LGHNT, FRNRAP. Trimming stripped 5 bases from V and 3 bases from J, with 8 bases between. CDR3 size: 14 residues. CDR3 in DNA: TGTGCTAGTGGTGAGGGAGGTGGGGCCAACGTCCTGACTTTC. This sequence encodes CASGEGGGANVLTF.

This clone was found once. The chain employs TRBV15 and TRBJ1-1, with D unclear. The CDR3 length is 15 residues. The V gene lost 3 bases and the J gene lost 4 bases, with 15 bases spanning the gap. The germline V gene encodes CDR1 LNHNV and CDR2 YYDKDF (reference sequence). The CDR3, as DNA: TGTGCCACCAGCAGTGGGCCCGGGTCCTTCACTGAAGCTTTCTTT. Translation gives CATSSGPGSFTEAFF.

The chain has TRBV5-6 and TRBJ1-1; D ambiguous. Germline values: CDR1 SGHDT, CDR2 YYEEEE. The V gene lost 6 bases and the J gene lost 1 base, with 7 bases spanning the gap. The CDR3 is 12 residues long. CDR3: CASNKWNTEAFF. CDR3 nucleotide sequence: TGTGCCAGCAACAAGTGGAACACTGAAGCTTTCTTT.

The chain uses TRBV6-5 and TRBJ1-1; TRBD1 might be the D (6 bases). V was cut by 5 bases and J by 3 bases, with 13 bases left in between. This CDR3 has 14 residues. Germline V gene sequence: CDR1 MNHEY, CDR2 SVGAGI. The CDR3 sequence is CASSQQGVYTEAFF. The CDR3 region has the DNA TGTGCCAGCAGTCAACAGGGAGTGTACACTGAAGCTTTCTTT.

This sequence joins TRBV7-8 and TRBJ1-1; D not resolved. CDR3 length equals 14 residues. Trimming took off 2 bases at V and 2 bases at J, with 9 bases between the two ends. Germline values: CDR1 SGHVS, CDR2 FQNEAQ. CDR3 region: CASSLTQTNTEAFF. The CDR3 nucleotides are TGTGCCAGCAGCTTAACACAGACTAACACTGAAGCTTTCTTT.

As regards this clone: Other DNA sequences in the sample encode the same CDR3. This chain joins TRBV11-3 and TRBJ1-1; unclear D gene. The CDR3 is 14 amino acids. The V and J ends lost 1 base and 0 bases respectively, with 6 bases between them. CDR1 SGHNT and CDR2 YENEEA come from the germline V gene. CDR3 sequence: CASSLGGLNTEAFF. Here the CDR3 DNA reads TGTGCCAGCAGCTTAGGGGGTCTGAACACTGAAGCTTTCTTT.

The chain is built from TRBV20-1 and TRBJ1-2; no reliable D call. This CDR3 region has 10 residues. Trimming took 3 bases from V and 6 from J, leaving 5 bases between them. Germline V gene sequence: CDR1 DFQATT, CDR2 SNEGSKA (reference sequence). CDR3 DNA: TGCAGTGCTAGGCAAAATGGCTACACCTTC. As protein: CSARQNGYTF.

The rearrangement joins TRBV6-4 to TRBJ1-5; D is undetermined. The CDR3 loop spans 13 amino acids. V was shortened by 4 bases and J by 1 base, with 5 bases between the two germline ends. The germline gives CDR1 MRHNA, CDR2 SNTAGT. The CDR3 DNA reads TGTGCCAGCAGTGCCCAGAGCAATCAGCCCCAGCATTTT. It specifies CASSAQSNQPQHF.

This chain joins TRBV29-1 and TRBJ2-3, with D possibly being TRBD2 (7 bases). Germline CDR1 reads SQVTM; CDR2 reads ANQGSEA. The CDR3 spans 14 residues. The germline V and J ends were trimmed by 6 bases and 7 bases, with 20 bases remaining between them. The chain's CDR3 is CSVDSPTGGYTQYF. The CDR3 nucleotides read TGCAGCGTCGATTCCCCGACGGGGGGCTATACGCAGTATTTT.

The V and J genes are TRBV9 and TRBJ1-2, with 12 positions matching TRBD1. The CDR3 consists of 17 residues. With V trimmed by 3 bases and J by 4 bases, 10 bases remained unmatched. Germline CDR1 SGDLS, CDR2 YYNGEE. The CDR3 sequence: CASSGRDRGRSGYGYTF. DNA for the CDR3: TGTGCCAGCAGCGGCCGGGACAGGGGGCGCTCGGGCTATGGCTACACCTTC.

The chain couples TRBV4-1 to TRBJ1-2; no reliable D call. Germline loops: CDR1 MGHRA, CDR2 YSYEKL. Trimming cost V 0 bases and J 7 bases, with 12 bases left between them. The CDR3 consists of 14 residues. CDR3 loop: CASSQDEGFGGYTF. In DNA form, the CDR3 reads TGCGCCAGCAGCCAAGACGAAGGGTTCGGTGGCTACACCTTC.

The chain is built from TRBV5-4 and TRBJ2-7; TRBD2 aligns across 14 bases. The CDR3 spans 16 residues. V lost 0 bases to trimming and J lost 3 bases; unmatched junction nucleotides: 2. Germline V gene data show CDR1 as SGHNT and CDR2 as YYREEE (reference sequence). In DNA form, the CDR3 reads TGTGCCAGCAGCTTGGGACTAGCGGGGGGGAGCTACGAGCAGTACTTC. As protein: CASSLGLAGGSYEQYF.

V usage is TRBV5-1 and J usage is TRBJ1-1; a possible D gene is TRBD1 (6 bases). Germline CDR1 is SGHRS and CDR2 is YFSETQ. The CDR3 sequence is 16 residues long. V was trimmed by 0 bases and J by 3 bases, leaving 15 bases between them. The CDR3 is CASSLALGTTYTEAFF. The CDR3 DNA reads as TGCGCCAGCAGCTTGGCACTCGGGACAACGTACACTGAAGCTTTCTTT.

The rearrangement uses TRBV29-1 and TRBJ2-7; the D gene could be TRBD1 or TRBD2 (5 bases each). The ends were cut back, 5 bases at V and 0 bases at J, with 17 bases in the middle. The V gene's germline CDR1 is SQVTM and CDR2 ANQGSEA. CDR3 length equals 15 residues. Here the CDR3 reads CSVFGAGRDSYEQYF. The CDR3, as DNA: TGCAGCGTTTTCGGTGCGGGCAGGGACTCCTACGAGCAGTACTTC.